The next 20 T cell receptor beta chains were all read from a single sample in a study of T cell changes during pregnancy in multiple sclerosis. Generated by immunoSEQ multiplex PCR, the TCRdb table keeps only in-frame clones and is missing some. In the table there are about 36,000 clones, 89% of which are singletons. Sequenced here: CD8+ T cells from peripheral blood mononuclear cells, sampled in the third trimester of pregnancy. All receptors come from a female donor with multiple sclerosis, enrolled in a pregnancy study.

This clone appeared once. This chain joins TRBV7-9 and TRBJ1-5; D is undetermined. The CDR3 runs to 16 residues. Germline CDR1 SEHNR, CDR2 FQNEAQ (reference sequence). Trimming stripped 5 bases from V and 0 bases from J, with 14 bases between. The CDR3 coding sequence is TGTGCCAGCAGCAATACGCAGGCCGGTAGCAATCAGCCCCAGCATTTT. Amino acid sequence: CASSNTQAGSNQPQHF.

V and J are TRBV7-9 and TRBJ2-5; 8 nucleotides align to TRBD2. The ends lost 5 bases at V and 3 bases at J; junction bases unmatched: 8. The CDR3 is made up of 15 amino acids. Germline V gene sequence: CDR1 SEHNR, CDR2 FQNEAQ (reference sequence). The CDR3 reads CASSPDGAGEETQYF. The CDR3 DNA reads TGTGCCAGCAGCCCAGACGGAGCGGGAGAAGAGACCCAGTACTTC.

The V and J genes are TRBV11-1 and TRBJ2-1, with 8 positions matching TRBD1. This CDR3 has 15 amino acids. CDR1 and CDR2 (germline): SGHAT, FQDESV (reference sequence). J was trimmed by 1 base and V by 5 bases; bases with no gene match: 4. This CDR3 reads CASSVTGGSYNEQFF. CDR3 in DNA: TGTGCCAGCAGCGTTACAGGGGGATCCTACAATGAGCAGTTCTTC. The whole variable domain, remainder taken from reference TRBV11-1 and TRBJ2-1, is EAEVAQSPRYKITEKSQAVAFWCDPISGHATLYWYRQILGQGPELLVQFQDESVVDDSQLPKDRFSAERLKGVDSTLKIQPAELGDSAMYLCASSVTGGSYNEQFFGPGTRLTVL.

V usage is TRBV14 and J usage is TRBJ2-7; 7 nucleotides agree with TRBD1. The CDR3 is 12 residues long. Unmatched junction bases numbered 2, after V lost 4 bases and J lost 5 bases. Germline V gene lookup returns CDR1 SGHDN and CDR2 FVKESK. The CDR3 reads CASSRTGDEQYF. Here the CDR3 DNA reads TGTGCCAGCAGCCGCACAGGGGACGAGCAGTACTTC. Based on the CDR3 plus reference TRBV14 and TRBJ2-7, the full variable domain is EAGVTQFPSHSVIEKGQTVTLRCDPISGHDNLYWYRRVMGKEIKFLLHFVKESKQDESGMPNNRFLAERTGGTYSTLKVQPAELEDSGVYFCASSRTGDEQYFGPGTRLTVT.

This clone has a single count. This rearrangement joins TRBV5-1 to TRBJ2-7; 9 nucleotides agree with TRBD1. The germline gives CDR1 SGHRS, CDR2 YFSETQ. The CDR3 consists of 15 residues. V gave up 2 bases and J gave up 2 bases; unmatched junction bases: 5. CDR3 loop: CASSFGGQGAYEQYF. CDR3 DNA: TGCGCCAGCAGCTTCGGGGGACAGGGCGCCTACGAGCAGTACTTC.

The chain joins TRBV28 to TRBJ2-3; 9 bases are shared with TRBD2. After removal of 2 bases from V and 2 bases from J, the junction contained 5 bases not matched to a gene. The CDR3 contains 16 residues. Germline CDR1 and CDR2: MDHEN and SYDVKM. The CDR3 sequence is CASSLLAGSTTDTQYF. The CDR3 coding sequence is TGTGCCAGCAGTTTACTAGCGGGGAGTACCACAGATACGCAGTATTTT.

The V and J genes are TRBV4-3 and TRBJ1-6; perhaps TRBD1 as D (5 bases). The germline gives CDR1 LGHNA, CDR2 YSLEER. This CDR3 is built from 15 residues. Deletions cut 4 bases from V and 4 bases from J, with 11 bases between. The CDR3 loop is CASSLRQGYNSPLHF. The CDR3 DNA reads TGCGCCAGCAGCCTAAGGCAGGGTTATAATTCACCCCTCCACTTT.

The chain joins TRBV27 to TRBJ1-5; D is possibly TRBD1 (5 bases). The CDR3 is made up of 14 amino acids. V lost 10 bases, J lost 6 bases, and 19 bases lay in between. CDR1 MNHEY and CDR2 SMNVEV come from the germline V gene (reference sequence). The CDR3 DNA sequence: TGTGCCACCGCCCGAGGAGGGGTGGTTCAGCCCCAGCATTTT. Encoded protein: CATARGGVVQPQHF.

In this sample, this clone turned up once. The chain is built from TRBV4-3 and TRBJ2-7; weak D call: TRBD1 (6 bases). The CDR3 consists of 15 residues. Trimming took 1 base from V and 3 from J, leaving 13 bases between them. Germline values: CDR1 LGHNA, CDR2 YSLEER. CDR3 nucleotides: TGCGCCAGCAGCCAAGTCGATAGAGGGGGCTACGAGCAGTACTTC. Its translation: CASSQVDRGGYEQYF.

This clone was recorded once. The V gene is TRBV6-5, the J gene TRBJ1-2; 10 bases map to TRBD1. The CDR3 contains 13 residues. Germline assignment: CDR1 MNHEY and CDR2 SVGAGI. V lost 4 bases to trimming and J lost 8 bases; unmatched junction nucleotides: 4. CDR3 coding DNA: TGTGCCAGCAGTTTGGGGACAGGGGTCGGCTACACCTTC. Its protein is CASSLGTGVGYTF.

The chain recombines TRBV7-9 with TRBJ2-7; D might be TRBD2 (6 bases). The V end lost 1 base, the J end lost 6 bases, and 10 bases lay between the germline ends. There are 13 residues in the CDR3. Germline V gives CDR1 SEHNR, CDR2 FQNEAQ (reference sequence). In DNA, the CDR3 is TGTGCCAGCAGCTTAGACGCGGGAACCGAGCAGTACTTC. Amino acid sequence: CASSLDAGTEQYF.

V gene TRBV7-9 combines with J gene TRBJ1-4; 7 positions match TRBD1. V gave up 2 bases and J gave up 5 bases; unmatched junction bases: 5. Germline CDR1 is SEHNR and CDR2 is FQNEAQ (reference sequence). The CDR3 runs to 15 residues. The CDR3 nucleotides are TGTGCCAGCAGCTTAAACGCAGGGGGGAATGAAAAACTGTTTTTT. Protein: CASSLNAGGNEKLFF.

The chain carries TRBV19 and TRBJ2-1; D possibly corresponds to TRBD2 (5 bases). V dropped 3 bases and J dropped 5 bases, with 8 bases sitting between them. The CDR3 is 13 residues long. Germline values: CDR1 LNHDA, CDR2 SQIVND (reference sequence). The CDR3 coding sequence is TGTGCCAGTAGTATCTCGACTAACAATGAGCAGTTCTTC. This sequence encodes CASSISTNNEQFF.

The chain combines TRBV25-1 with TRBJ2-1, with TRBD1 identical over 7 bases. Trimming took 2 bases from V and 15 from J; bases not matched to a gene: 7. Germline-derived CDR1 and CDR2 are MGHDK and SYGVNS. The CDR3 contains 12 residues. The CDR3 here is CASSEPGQAAFF. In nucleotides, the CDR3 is TGTGCCAGCAGTGAACCCGGACAGGCCGCGTTCTTC.

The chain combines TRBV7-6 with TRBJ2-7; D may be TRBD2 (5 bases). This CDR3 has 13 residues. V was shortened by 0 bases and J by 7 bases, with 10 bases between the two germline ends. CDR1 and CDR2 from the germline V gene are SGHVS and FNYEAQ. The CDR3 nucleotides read TGTGCCAGCAGCTTAGCCCTCCGGGGAGAGCAGTACTTC. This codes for CASSLALRGEQYF.

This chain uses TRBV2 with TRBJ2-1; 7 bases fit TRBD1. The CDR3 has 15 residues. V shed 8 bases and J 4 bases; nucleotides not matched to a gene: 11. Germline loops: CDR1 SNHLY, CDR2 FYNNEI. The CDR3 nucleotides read TGTGCCAGCGGTACAGGGGCCGTTGATTACAATGAGCAGTTCTTC. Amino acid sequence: CASGTGAVDYNEQFF.

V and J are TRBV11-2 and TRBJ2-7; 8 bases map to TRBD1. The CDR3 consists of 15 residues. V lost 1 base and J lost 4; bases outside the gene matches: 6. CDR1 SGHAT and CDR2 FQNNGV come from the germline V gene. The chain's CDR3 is CASSLGTGSMYEQYF. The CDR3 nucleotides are TGTGCCAGCAGCTTAGGGACAGGGTCGATGTACGAGCAGTACTTC. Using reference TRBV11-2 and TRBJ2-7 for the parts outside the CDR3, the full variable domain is EAGVAQSPRYKIIEKRQSVAFWCNPISGHATLYWYQQILGQGPKLLIQFQNNGVVDDSQLPKDRFSAERLKGVDSTLKIQPAKLEDSAVYLCASSLGTGSMYEQYFGPGTRLTVT.

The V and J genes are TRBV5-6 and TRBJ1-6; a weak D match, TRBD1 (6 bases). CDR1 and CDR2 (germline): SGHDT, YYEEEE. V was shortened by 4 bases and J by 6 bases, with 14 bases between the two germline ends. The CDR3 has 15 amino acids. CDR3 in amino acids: CASSPTGGGNSPLHF. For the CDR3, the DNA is TGTGCCAGCAGCCCTACGGGGGGCGGTAATTCACCCCTCCACTTT. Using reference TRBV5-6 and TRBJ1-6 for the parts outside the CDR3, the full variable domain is DAGVTQSPTHLIKTRGQQVTLRCSPKSGHDTVSWYQQALGQGPQFIFQYYEEEERQRGNFPDRFSGHQFPNYSSELNVNALLLGDSALYLCASSPTGGGNSPLHFGNGTRLTVT.

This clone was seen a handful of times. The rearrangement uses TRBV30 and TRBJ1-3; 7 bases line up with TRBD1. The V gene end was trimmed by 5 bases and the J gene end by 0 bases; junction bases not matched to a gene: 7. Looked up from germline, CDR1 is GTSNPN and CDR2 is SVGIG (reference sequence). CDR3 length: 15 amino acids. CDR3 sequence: CAWETGTDSGNTIYF. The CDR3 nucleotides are TGTGCCTGGGAGACAGGGACTGACTCTGGAAACACCATATATTTT.

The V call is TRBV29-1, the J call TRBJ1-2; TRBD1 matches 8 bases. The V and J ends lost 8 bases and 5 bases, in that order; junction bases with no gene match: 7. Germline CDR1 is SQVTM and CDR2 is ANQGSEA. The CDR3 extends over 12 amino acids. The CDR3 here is CSTRGPRYGYTF. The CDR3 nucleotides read TGCAGCACCAGGGGGCCGAGGTATGGCTACACCTTC.